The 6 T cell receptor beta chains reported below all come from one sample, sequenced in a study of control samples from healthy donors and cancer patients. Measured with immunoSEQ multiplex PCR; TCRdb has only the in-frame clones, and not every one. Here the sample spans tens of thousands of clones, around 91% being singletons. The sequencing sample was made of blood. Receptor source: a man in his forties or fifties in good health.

The CDR3 protein is CASGLTPGAGMPSGEQYF. The CDR3 DNA is TGTGCTAGTGGTTTGACACCGGGGGCAGGGATGCCCTCGGGCGAGCAGTACTTC. The V gene is TRBV12-5, the J gene TRBJ2-7; D possibly matches TRBD1 or TRBD2 (6 bases each). The CDR3 is 18 amino acids. V lost 2 bases and J 6 bases, leaving 26 bases between the germline ends. The V gene's germline CDR1 is LGHNT and CDR2 FRNRAP.

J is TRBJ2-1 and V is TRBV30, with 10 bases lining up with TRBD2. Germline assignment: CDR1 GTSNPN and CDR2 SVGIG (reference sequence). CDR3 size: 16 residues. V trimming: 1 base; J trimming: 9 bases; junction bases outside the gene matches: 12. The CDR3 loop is CAWSARAGGPFSEQFF. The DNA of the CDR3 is TGTGCCTGGAGTGCCAGAGCGGGGGGGCCTTTCAGTGAGCAGTTCTTC.

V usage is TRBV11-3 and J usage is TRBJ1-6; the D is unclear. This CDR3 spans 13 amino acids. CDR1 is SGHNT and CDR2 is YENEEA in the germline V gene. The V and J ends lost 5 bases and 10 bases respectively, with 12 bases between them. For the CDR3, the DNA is TGTGCCAGCAGCCGAATAGTAGACTCACCCCTCCACTTT. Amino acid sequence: CASSRIVDSPLHF.

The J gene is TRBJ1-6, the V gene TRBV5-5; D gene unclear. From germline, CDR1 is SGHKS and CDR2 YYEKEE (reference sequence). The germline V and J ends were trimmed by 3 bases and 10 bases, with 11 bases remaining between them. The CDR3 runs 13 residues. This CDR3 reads CASSYGPESPLHF. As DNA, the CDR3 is TGTGCCAGCAGCTACGGACCGGAGTCACCCCTCCACTTT.

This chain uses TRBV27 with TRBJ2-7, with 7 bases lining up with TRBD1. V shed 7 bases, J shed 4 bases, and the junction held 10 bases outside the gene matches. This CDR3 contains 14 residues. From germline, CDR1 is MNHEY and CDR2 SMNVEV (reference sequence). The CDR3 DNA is TGTGCCAGCAACCGACAGGGTGTCGGGTACGAGCAGTACTTC. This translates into CASNRQGVGYEQYF.

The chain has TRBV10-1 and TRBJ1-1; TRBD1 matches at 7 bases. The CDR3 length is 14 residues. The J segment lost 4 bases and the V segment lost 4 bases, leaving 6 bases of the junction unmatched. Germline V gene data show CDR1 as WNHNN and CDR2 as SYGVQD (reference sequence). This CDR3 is CASSATGQGTEAFF. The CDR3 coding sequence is TGCGCCAGCAGTGCGACAGGGCAGGGCACTGAAGCTTTCTTT.